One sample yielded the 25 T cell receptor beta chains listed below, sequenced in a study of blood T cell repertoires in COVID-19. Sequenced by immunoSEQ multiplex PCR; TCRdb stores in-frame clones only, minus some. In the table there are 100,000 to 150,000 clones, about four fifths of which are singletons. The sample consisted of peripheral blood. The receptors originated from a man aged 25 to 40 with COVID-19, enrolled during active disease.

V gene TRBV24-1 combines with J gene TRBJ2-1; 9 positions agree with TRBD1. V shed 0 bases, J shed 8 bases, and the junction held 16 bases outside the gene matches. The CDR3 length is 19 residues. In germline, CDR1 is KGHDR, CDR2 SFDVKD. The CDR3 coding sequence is TGTGCCACCAGTGATTTGCGGCCGAAGGGGACAGGGTACCGCGATGAGCAGTTCTTC. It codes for CATSDLRPKGTGYRDEQFF.

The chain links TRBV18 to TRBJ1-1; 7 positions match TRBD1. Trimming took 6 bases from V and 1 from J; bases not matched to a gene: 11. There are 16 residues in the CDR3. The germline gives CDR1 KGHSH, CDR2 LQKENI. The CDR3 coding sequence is TGTGCCAGCTCTTTCGGGACAGCTATACCGAACACTGAAGCTTTCTTT. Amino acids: CASSFGTAIPNTEAFF.

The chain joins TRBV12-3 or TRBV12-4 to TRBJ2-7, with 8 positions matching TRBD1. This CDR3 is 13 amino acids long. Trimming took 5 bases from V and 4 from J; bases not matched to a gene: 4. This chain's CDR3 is CASSGQGRYEQYF. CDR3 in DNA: TGTGCCAGCAGTGGACAGGGCAGGTACGAGCAGTACTTC.

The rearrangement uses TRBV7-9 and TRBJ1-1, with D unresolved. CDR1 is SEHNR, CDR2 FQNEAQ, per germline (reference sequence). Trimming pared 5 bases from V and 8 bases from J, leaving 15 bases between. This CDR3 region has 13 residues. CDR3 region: CASSPGLQLEAFF. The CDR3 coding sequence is TGTGCCAGCAGCCCAGGCCTCCAGCTAGAAGCTTTCTTT.

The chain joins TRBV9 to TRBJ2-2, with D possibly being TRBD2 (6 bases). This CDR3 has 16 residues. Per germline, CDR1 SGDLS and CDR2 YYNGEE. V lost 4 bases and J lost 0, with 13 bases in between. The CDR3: CASSWGLDANTGELFF. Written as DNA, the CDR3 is TGTGCCAGCAGCTGGGGACTCGACGCGAACACCGGGGAGCTGTTTTTT.

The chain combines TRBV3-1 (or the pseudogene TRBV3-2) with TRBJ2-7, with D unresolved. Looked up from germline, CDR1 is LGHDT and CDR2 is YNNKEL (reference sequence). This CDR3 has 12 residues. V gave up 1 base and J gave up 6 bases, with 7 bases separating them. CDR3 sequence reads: CASSQAPFEQYF. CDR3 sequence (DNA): TGTGCCAGCAGCCAAGCCCCATTCGAGCAGTACTTC.

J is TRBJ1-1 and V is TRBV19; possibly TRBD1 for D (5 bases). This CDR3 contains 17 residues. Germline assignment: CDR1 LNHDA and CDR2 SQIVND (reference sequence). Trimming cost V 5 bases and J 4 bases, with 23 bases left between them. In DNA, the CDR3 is TGTGCCAGTAGTGCCCGAGCTTCTACGAGCGGGGCCACTGAAGCTTTCTTT. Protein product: CASSARASTSGATEAFF.

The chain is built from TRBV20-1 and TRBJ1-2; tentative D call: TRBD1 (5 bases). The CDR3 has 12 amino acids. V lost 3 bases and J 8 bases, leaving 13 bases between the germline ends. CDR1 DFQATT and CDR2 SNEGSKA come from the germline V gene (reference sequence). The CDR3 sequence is CSASSGRGGYTF. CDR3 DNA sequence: TGCAGTGCTAGTAGCGGGAGGGGAGGCTACACCTTC.

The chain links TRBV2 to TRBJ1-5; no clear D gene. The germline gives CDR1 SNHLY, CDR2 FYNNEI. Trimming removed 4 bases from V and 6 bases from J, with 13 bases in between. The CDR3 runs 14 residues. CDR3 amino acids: CASSGELMGQPQHF. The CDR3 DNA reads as TGTGCCAGCAGTGGGGAGCTCATGGGTCAGCCCCAGCATTTT.

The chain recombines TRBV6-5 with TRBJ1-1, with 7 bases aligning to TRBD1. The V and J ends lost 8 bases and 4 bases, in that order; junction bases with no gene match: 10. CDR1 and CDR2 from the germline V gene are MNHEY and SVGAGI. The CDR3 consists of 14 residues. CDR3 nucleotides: TGTGCCAGCGAGAGACAGGGAGAGGGCACTGAAGCTTTCTTT. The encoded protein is CASERQGEGTEAFF.

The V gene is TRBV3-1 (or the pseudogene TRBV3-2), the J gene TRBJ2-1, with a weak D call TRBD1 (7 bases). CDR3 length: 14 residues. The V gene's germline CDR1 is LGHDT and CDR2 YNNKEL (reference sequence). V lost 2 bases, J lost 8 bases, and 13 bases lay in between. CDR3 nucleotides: TGTGCCAGCAGCCAAATAACAGGGGAGGATGAGCAGTTCTTC. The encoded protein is CASSQITGEDEQFF.

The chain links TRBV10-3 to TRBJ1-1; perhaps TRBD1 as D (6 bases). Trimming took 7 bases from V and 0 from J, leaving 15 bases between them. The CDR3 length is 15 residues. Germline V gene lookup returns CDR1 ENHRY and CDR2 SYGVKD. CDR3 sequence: CAINRDGRLNTEAFF. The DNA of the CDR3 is TGTGCCATCAACAGGGACGGCAGATTGAACACTGAAGCTTTCTTT.

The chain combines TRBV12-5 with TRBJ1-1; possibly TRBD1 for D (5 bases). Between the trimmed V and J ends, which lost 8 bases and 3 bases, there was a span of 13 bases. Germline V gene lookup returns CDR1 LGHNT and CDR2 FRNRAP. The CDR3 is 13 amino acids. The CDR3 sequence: CASRVARDTEAFF. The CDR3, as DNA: TGTGCTAGTCGCGTAGCCAGGGACACTGAAGCTTTCTTT.

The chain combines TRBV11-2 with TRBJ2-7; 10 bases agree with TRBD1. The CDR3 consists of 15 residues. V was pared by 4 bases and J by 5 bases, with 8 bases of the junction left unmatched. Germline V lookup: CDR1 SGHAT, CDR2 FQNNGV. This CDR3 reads CASSSWGQGNDEQYF. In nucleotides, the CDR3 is TGTGCCAGCAGCTCATGGGGACAGGGGAACGACGAGCAGTACTTC. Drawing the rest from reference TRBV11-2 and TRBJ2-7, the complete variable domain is EAGVAQSPRYKIIEKRQSVAFWCNPISGHATLYWYQQILGQGPKLLIQFQNNGVVDDSQLPKDRFSAERLKGVDSTLKIQPAKLEDSAVYLCASSSWGQGNDEQYFGPGTRLTVT.

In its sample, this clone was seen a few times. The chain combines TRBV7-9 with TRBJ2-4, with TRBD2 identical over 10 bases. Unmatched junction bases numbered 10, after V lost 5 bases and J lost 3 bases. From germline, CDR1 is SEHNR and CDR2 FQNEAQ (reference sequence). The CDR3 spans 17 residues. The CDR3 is CASSASGRGRVKNIQYF. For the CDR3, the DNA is TGTGCCAGCAGCGCTAGCGGGAGAGGTCGGGTCAAAAACATTCAGTACTTC.

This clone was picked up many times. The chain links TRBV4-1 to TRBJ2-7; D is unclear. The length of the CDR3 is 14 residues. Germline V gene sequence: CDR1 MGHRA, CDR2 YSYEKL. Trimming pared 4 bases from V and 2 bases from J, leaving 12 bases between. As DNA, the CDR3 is TGCGCCAGCAGCCCAAACACCCAGACCTACGAGCAGTACTTC. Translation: CASSPNTQTYEQYF.

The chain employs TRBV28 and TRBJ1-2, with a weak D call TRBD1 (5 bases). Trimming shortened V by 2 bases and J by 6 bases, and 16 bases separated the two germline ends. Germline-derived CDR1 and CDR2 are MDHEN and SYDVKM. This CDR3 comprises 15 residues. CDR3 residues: CASSLIRWGPDGYTF. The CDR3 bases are TGTGCCAGCAGTTTAATCCGGTGGGGCCCTGATGGCTACACCTTC.

This CDR3 reads CASSPGTTYEQYF. For the CDR3, the DNA is TGTGCCAGTAGTCCAGGGACTACCTACGAGCAGTACTTC. The genes are TRBV19 and TRBJ2-7; 7 nucleotides line up with TRBD2. The length of the CDR3 is 13 residues. The germline gives CDR1 LNHDA, CDR2 SQIVND (reference sequence). Trimming cost V 5 bases and J 2 bases; bases outside gene matches: 3.

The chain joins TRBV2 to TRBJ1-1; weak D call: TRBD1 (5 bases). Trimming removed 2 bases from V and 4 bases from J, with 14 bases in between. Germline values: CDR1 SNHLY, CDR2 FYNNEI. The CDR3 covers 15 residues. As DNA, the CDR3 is TGTGCCAGCAGTGAAAGGCAGCAAAGGGGCACTGAAGCTTTCTTT. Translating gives CASSERQQRGTEAFF.

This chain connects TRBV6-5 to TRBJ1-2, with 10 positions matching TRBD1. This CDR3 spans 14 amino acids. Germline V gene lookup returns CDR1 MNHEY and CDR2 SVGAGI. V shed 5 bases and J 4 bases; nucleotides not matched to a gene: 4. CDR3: CASSRDRGPYGYTF. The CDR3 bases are TGTGCCAGCAGTAGGGACAGGGGTCCCTATGGCTACACCTTC.

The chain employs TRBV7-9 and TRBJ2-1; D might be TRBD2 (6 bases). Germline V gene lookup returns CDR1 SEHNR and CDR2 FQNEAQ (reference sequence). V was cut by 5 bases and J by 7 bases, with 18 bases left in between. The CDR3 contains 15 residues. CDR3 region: CASSRNLAVLNEQFF. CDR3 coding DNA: TGTGCCAGCAGCCGAAATTTAGCGGTCCTTAATGAGCAGTTCTTC.

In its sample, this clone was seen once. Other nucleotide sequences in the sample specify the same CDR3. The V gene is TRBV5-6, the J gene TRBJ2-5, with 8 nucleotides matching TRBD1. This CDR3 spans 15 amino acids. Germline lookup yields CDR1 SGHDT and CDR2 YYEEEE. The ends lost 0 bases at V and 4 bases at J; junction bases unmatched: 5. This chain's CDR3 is CASSLGGTGGETQYF. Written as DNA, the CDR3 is TGTGCCAGCAGCTTGGGGGGGACAGGTGGAGAGACCCAGTACTTC.

Here the CDR3 DNA reads TGTGCCAGCAGTGCACCCGGGAGGGCCTGGAACAATGAGCAGTTCTTC. Residues: CASSAPGRAWNNEQFF. The genes are TRBV6-1 and TRBJ2-1, with TRBD2 identical over 8 bases. The length of the CDR3 is 16 residues. The germline CDR1 and CDR2 sequences are MNHNS and SASEGT. V lost 4 bases to trimming and J lost 5 bases; unmatched junction nucleotides: 10.

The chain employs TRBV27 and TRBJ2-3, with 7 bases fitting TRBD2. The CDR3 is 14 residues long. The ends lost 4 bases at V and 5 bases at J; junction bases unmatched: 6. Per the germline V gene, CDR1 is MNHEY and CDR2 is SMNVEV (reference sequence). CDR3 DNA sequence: TGTGCCAGCAGTTGGGGGAGGGCCCTAGATACGCAGTATTTT. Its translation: CASSWGRALDTQYF.

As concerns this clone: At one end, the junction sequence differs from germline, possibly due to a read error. CDR3 protein: CSVQETREGQPQHF. The CDR3 DNA is TGCAGCGTTCAAGAAACCAGGGAAGGTCAGCCCCAGCATTTT. V and J are TRBV29-1 and TRBJ1-5; D perhaps matches TRBD1 (5 bases). The CDR3 is 14 residues long. Germline values: CDR1 SQVTM, CDR2 ANQGSEA.